The sequence of this T cell receptor (beta chain) was determined in a study of neurological immune-mediated disorders. TCRdb itself ran the 5' RACE reads through MiXCR, one entry per CDR3 protein. Among tens of thousands of distinct CDR3 sequences listed, approximately 12% were seen once. Study-level results: Falling below healthy controls, multiple sclerosis showed the least TCR clonal expansion, while HTLV-1-associated myelopathy showed the most.

This clonotype appeared many times. Its target is not known. The V end lost 2 bases, the J end lost 7 bases, and 3 bases lay between the germline ends. CDR3 length: 11 residues. The germline V gene has CDR1 LNHDA and CDR2 SQIVND (reference sequence). V and J are TRBV19 and TRBJ2-1; D not certain. The receptor was derived from a man in his 60s in good health. The material sequenced was PBMCs. The CDR3 DNA follows: TGTGCCAGTAGTATATGGAATGAGCAGTTCTTC. This sequence encodes CASSIWNEQFF.